These 13 T cell receptor beta chains originate from one sample sequenced in a study of T-cell memory formation after mild COVID-19. MiXCR, applied by TCRdb to the 5' RACE reads, yields one record per CDR3 protein. The sample holds some 450,000 distinct CDR3 sequences, 15% to 25% seen once. The sample consisted of PBMCs or a T cell subset sorted from them (not recorded which). The receptors shown here come from an adult woman who had mild COVID-19 (a few samples of this study predate the infection). Cell type and time point are not known.

The V and J genes are TRBV6-5 and TRBJ1-4; a weak D match, TRBD1 (5 bases). Germline CDR1 reads MNHEY; CDR2 reads SVGAGI. Trimming cost V 0 bases and J 3 bases, with 11 bases left between them. This CDR3 is 16 amino acids long. The CDR3 reads CASSYSQAGPNEKLFF. DNA for the CDR3: TGTGCCAGCAGTTACTCGCAGGCAGGGCCTAATGAAAAACTGTTTTTT.

The gene calls are TRBV29-1 and TRBJ2-1; D gene ambiguous. This CDR3 has 14 amino acids. V lost 3 bases to trimming and J lost 0 bases, with 9 bases between them. The germline V gene encodes CDR1 SQVTM and CDR2 ANQGSEA. CDR3 loop: CSVEGEPSYNEQFF. The CDR3 nucleotides are TGCAGCGTTGAGGGCGAACCCTCCTACAATGAGCAGTTCTTC.

This chain joins TRBV27 and TRBJ2-7; possible D gene TRBD2, 5 bases. The CDR3 consists of 13 residues. Per the germline V gene, CDR1 is MNHEY and CDR2 is SMNVEV (reference sequence). V lost 3 bases and J 9 bases, leaving 15 bases between the germline ends. The CDR3 nucleotides are TGTGCCAGCAGTTTGTCGGGCCTGGGGAGGCAGTACTTC. Its protein is CASSLSGLGRQYF.

This sequence joins TRBV5-1 and TRBJ1-1; 11 bases agree with TRBD1. The CDR3 has 17 residues. Germline V gives CDR1 SGHRS, CDR2 YFSETQ. V gave up 1 base and J gave up 0 bases; unmatched junction bases: 5. For the CDR3, the DNA is TGCGCCAGCAGCTTGCCGGGACAGGGGGTTCTGAACACTGAAGCTTTCTTT. This translates into CASSLPGQGVLNTEAFF.

The V call is TRBV12-3 or TRBV12-4, the J call TRBJ2-1, with 7 bases lining up with TRBD2. With 3 bases clipped from V and 9 bases from J, the junction kept 11 bases outside the gene matches. This CDR3 region has 15 residues. The CDR3 DNA reads TGTGCCAGCAGTTTCGGGGGGAACCTAATTATTGAGCAGTTCTTC. Translated: CASSFGGNLIIEQFF.

This clonotype was counted between two and nine times. CDR3 sequence: CASRRLAGETQYF. In nucleotides, the CDR3 is TGTGCCAGCAGACGACTAGCGGGAGAGACCCAGTACTTC. The chain employs TRBV7-2 and TRBJ2-5; 10 bases align to TRBD2. This CDR3 spans 13 amino acids. Unmatched junction bases numbered 2, after V lost 6 bases and J lost 4 bases. Germline V CDR1 and CDR2: SGHTA, FQGNSA.

This clonotype was observed a handful of times. J is TRBJ2-7 and V is TRBV12-3 or TRBV12-4; 7 nucleotides match TRBD2. J gave up 7 bases and V 3 bases, and 9 bases lay outside the gene matches. The CDR3 runs to 14 residues. CDR3 in DNA: TGTGCCAGCAGTTTGGCGGGGGAGTATGGTGAGCAGTACTTC. This translates into CASSLAGEYGEQYF.

The genes are TRBV7-8 and TRBJ2-2; D is perhaps TRBD2 (5 bases). The V end lost 8 bases, the J end lost 1 base, and 14 bases lay between the germline ends. The CDR3 is 15 amino acids. CDR1 is SGHVS, CDR2 FQNEAQ, per germline. The CDR3 loop is CASLGRGRNTGELFF. The CDR3 nucleotides read TGTGCCAGCCTAGGTCGAGGGCGGAACACCGGGGAGCTGTTTTTT.

This clonotype has a count of ten or more. The chain employs TRBV7-2 and TRBJ2-1, with D perhaps matching TRBD2 (6 bases). The CDR3 length is 17 residues. Trimming took 3 bases from V and 8 from J, leaving 23 bases between them. CDR1 is SGHTA and CDR2 is FQGNSA in the germline V gene. The CDR3 DNA is TGTGCCAGCAGCTTGGTGGCGGGCGGGGACCGTAGCTATGAGCAGTTCTTC. Protein product: CASSLVAGGDRSYEQFF. Combining the CDR3 with reference TRBV7-2 and TRBJ2-1 gives the whole variable domain GAGVSQSPSNKVTEKGKDVELRCDPISGHTALYWYRQSLGQGLEFLIYFQGNSAPDKSGLPSDRFSAERTGGSVSTLTIQRTQQEDSAVYLCASSLVAGGDRSYEQFFGPGTRLTVL.

The rearrangement links TRBV4-1 to TRBJ1-2, with TRBD1 matching 7 bases. CDR3 length: 15 residues. V trimming: 5 bases; J trimming: 3 bases; junction bases outside the gene matches: 9. Per the germline V gene, CDR1 is MGHRA and CDR2 is YSYEKL. The CDR3 spells CASSKSAGTDYGYTF. The CDR3 coding sequence is TGCGCCAGCAGCAAAAGTGCCGGGACAGACTATGGCTACACCTTC.

The J gene is TRBJ2-7, the V gene TRBV28; D might be TRBD2 (6 bases). Looked up from germline, CDR1 is MDHEN and CDR2 is SYDVKM. CDR3 length equals 13 residues. V dropped 5 bases and J dropped 6 bases, with 14 bases sitting between them. In DNA form, the CDR3 reads TGTGCCAGCAGTCTGGGACTCCAACCCGAGCAGTACTTC. Its translation is CASSLGLQPEQYF.

The chain recombines TRBV4-1 with TRBJ2-3; weak D call: TRBD1 (5 bases). Trimming shortened V by 4 bases and J by 0 bases, and 11 bases separated the two germline ends. CDR3 length: 15 residues. Germline V gene data show CDR1 as MGHRA and CDR2 as YSYEKL. In DNA, the CDR3 is TGCGCCAGCAGCCTTGGGGCTGACAGCACAGATACGCAGTATTTT. This encodes CASSLGADSTDTQYF.

The gene calls are TRBV6-2 or TRBV6-3 and TRBJ2-7, with 13 bases that match TRBD2. J gave up 3 bases and V 2 bases, and 16 bases lay outside the gene matches. The CDR3 runs 20 residues. Per the germline V gene, CDR1 is MNHEY and CDR2 is SVGEGT. The CDR3 region is CASSYRVSPGGLAGYYEQYF. CDR3 coding DNA: TGTGCCAGCAGTTACAGAGTATCCCCGGGGGGACTAGCGGGATACTACGAGCAGTACTTC.